Each of the 28 T cell receptor beta chains below was sequenced from the same sample in a study of cytomegalovirus exposure and HLA in healthy donors (dated by TCRdb to 2016 to 2017). The library relied on the immunoSEQ multiplex PCR assay. A mixture of 60 forward primers for TCR Vbeta segments and 13 reverse primers for TCR Jbeta segments was used in the multiplex PCR. Here the immuneACCESS table is served through TCRdb, limited to in-frame sequences with V and J called. Missing clones are a known gap in these copies; in checked studies unresolved V genes cover under half, and the rest lacks a known reason. This sample has some 200,000 clones in its table, and roughly 73% of those were observed once. Over 3% of the sample belongs to the ten largest clones. Sequenced: PBMCs. Receptors originate from a female donor in good health and CMV-seronegative.

The chain uses TRBV7-8 and TRBJ2-7; D gene uncertain. V was cut by 5 bases and J by 5 bases, with 19 bases left in between. CDR1 and CDR2 from the germline V gene are SGHVS and FQNEAQ. The length of the CDR3 is 15 residues. The CDR3 sequence is CASSPPGDNVNEQYF. In DNA, the CDR3 is TGTGCCAGCAGCCCCCCCGGTGACAATGTAAACGAGCAGTACTTC.

V gene TRBV25-1 combines with J gene TRBJ1-1; possible D gene TRBD1, 5 bases. Germline CDR1 MGHDK, CDR2 SYGVNS. This CDR3 spans 15 amino acids. Trimming stripped 3 bases from V and 1 base from J, with 12 bases between. The CDR3 region is CASSDAGLWNTEAFF. As DNA, the CDR3 is TGTGCCAGCAGTGATGCGGGACTCTGGAACACTGAAGCTTTCTTT.

This clone was found once. This chain links TRBV6-4 with TRBJ1-4, with D uncertain. Germline V gives CDR1 MRHNA, CDR2 SNTAGT. Trimming removed 7 bases from V and 6 bases from J, with 15 bases in between. There are 14 residues in the CDR3. The chain's CDR3 is CASKNVASDEKLFF. CDR3 DNA sequence: TGTGCCAGCAAGAATGTTGCGAGTGATGAAAAACTGTTTTTT.

The chain is built from TRBV25-1 and TRBJ1-4, with no clear D. The CDR3 runs 15 residues. Germline V gene sequence: CDR1 MGHDK, CDR2 SYGVNS. The V end was cut by 5 bases, the J end by 4 bases, with 14 bases between. The CDR3 region has the DNA TGTGCCAGCAGTTTAAGCGGGGTTATTAATGAAAAACTGTTTTTT. As protein: CASSLSGVINEKLFF.

The genes are TRBV29-1 and TRBJ2-3; a possible D gene is TRBD2 (5 bases). Germline values: CDR1 SQVTM, CDR2 ANQGSEA. The V end lost 4 bases, the J end lost 0 bases, and 14 bases lay between the germline ends. This CDR3 is built from 15 residues. The CDR3 loop reads CSVAPQLGSTDTQYF. The DNA of the CDR3 is TGCAGCGTTGCCCCGCAACTAGGCAGCACAGATACGCAGTATTTT.

The rearrangement links TRBV2 to TRBJ2-2; TRBD2 might be the D (5 bases). V lost 6 bases, J lost 0 bases, and 11 bases lay in between. In germline, CDR1 is SNHLY, CDR2 FYNNEI. The CDR3 loop spans 15 amino acids. The CDR3 DNA follows: TGTGCCAGCAGCCCCCAGGACTCGAACACCGGGGAGCTGTTTTTT. Amino acids: CASSPQDSNTGELFF.

This rearrangement joins TRBV4-1 to TRBJ1-5, with 9 bases that match TRBD1. Trimming at V came to 4 bases and at J to 5 bases, leaving 9 bases not matched to a gene. Germline V gene lookup returns CDR1 MGHRA and CDR2 YSYEKL. The CDR3 sequence is 16 residues long. The CDR3 DNA reads TGCGCCAGCAGCCTTTCCCCCGGACAGGGGCATCAGCCCCAGCATTTT. Its protein is CASSLSPGQGHQPQHF.

The chain has TRBV30 and TRBJ2-3; 9 bases are a match to TRBD2. The CDR3 runs to 17 residues. J gave up 2 bases and V 0 bases, and 9 bases lay outside the gene matches. Germline loops: CDR1 GTSNPN, CDR2 SVGIG (reference sequence). The CDR3 DNA follows: TGTGCCTGGAGTGTTACCAGGACTAGCGCAAACACAGATACGCAGTATTTT. Amino acid sequence: CAWSVTRTSANTDTQYF.

The rearrangement joins TRBV4-3 to TRBJ1-6, with 8 bases aligning to TRBD1. Germline CDR1 and CDR2: LGHNA and YSLEER. The V segment lost 1 base and the J segment 9 bases; nucleotides outside the gene matches: 5. This CDR3 is 15 amino acids long. CDR3 sequence (DNA): TGCGCCAGCAGCCAAGGGCCGGACAGGGCTTCACCCCTCCACTTT. Translation: CASSQGPDRASPLHF.

This CDR3 reads CASSHRTSGAYEQYF. CDR3 in DNA: TGTGCCAGCAGCCACCGGACTAGCGGGGCCTACGAGCAGTACTTC. V gene TRBV7-2 combines with J gene TRBJ2-7; 12 nucleotides agree with TRBD2. Trimming cost V 5 bases and J 2 bases; bases outside gene matches: 4. CDR1 and CDR2 (germline): SGHTA, FQGNSA. The CDR3 extends over 15 amino acids.

V usage is TRBV29-1 and J usage is TRBJ1-2; TRBD1 agrees at 9 bases. V lost 1 base and J lost 4; bases outside the gene matches: 4. This CDR3 spans 14 amino acids. Germline V CDR1 and CDR2: SQVTM, ANQGSEA. CDR3 sequence (DNA): TGCAGCGTTGAAGGGGGGACAGGGTCCTATGGCTACACCTTC. Protein sequence: CSVEGGTGSYGYTF.

This sequence joins TRBV2 and TRBJ1-1; the D is unclear. V lost 4 bases to trimming and J lost 4 bases, with 10 bases between them. CDR3 length: 13 residues. Germline V lookup: CDR1 SNHLY, CDR2 FYNNEI. The CDR3 DNA follows: TGTGCCAGCAGTGGCCCAAGAGGCACTGAAGCTTTCTTT. This codes for CASSGPRGTEAFF.

The chain couples TRBV28 to TRBJ1-6; 10 nucleotides line up with TRBD1. After removal of 8 bases from V and 4 bases from J, the junction contained 8 bases not matched to a gene. This CDR3 is built from 16 residues. Germline V gives CDR1 MDHEN, CDR2 SYDVKM. The CDR3 sequence is CASGAWDRGYNSPLHF. In nucleotides, the CDR3 is TGTGCCAGCGGAGCCTGGGACAGGGGTTATAATTCACCCCTCCACTTT.

The gene calls are TRBV27 and TRBJ1-2, with a weak D call TRBD1 (6 bases). Trimming shortened V by 8 bases and J by 0 bases, and 10 bases separated the two germline ends. This CDR3 spans 13 amino acids. The V gene's germline CDR1 is MNHEY and CDR2 SMNVEV (reference sequence). CDR3 bases: TGTGCCAGCGCCTGGACAGCTAACTATGGCTACACCTTC. This encodes CASAWTANYGYTF.

In this sample, this clone turned up a few times. This chain uses TRBV19 with TRBJ1-6, with D perhaps matching TRBD1 (5 bases). V was cut by 5 bases and J by 9 bases, with 14 bases left in between. CDR1 is LNHDA, CDR2 SQIVND, per germline (reference sequence). CDR3 size: 14 residues. CDR3 protein: CASSPPTRGSPLHF. The CDR3, as DNA: TGTGCCAGTAGTCCGCCAACAAGGGGTTCACCCCTCCACTTT.

The V gene is TRBV5-4, the J gene TRBJ1-1; 8 bases match TRBD1. The germline V gene encodes CDR1 SGHNT and CDR2 YYREEE (reference sequence). The CDR3 extends over 15 amino acids. The trim removed 0 bases at V and 0 bases at J, leaving 1 base unmatched. The CDR3 region is CASSLGTGLNTEAFF. Here the CDR3 DNA reads TGTGCCAGCAGCTTGGGGACAGGGCTGAACACTGAAGCTTTCTTT.

This clone was seen once. The chain combines TRBV30 with TRBJ1-3, with unresolved D. The V gene lost 0 bases and the J gene lost 2 bases, with 5 bases spanning the gap. The CDR3 has 13 amino acids. Per germline, CDR1 GTSNPN and CDR2 SVGIG (reference sequence). The CDR3 DNA is TGTGCCTGGAGTGTCCCGGCTGGAAACACCATATATTTT. The encoded protein is CAWSVPAGNTIYF.

The V call is TRBV10-3, the J call TRBJ1-1, with TRBD1 matching over 8 bases. The ends lost 7 bases at V and 4 bases at J; junction bases unmatched: 20. This CDR3 spans 18 amino acids. In germline, CDR1 is ENHRY, CDR2 SYGVKD. CDR3 DNA: TGTGCCATCAACCCCGGTTCCGGACAGGGTAACCGCGGCACTGAAGCTTTCTTT. Translation gives CAINPGSGQGNRGTEAFF.

This clone was counted between two and nine times. The chain recombines TRBV11-2 with TRBJ1-4; 7 bases align to TRBD1. CDR1 is SGHAT and CDR2 is FQNNGV in the germline V gene. There are 15 residues in the CDR3. V was pared by 5 bases and J by 8 bases, with 11 bases of the junction left unmatched. The CDR3 bases are TGTGCCAGCAGCAACAGGGGCCTCCGCAAGGAAAAACTGTTTTTT. Encoded protein: CASSNRGLRKEKLFF. The whole variable domain, filled in from reference TRBV11-2 and TRBJ1-4, reads EAGVAQSPRYKIIEKRQSVAFWCNPISGHATLYWYQQILGQGPKLLIQFQNNGVVDDSQLPKDRFSAERLKGVDSTLKIQPAKLEDSAVYLCASSNRGLRKEKLFFGSGTQLSVL.

The V call is TRBV7-3, the J call TRBJ2-1; tentative D call: TRBD1 (6 bases). Germline V gene lookup returns CDR1 SGHTA and CDR2 FQGTGA. V lost 2 bases to trimming and J lost 7 bases, with 15 bases between them. This CDR3 comprises 15 residues. CDR3 DNA: TGTGCCAGCAGCTTATTAGTCCAAACAGGGAATGAGCAGTTCTTC. This encodes CASSLLVQTGNEQFF.

The genes are TRBV9 and TRBJ2-3; possible D gene TRBD1, 6 bases. Trimming removed 0 bases from V and 4 bases from J, with 12 bases in between. The germline CDR1 and CDR2 sequences are SGDLS and YYNGEE. The CDR3 is made up of 15 amino acids. CDR3: CASSVEGGWSDTQYF. DNA for the CDR3: TGTGCCAGCAGCGTAGAAGGGGGTTGGTCAGATACGCAGTATTTT.

The rearrangement uses TRBV28 and TRBJ2-1; 9 bases map to TRBD2. V shed 8 bases and J 6 bases; nucleotides not matched to a gene: 2. The CDR3 runs 12 residues. Germline V gives CDR1 MDHEN, CDR2 SYDVKM. Here the CDR3 reads CASQREVNEQFF. DNA for the CDR3: TGTGCCAGCCAGCGGGAGGTCAATGAGCAGTTCTTC.

The chain joins TRBV7-2 to TRBJ2-3; the D gene is possibly TRBD1 (5 bases). Trimming pared 1 base from V and 6 bases from J, leaving 8 bases between. CDR1 is SGHTA and CDR2 is FQGNSA in the germline V gene. The CDR3 is made up of 13 amino acids. CDR3 bases: TGTGCCAGCAGCTTAGTATGGGGCGATACGCAGTATTTT. Translating it yields CASSLVWGDTQYF.

The gene calls are TRBV5-1 and TRBJ2-5, with 7 bases identical to TRBD1. Germline values: CDR1 SGHRS, CDR2 YFSETQ. Trimming took 4 bases from V and 2 from J; bases not matched to a gene: 8. This CDR3 is built from 15 residues. Here the CDR3 DNA reads TGCGCCAGCAGCCCCGACAGGGCGCTGCAAGAGACCCAGTACTTC. Its translation is CASSPDRALQETQYF. The full variable domain, its missing parts supplied by reference TRBV5-1 and TRBJ2-5, is KAGVTQTPRYLIKTRGQQVTLSCSPISGHRSVSWYQQTPGQGLQFLFEYFSETQRNKGNFPGRFSGRQFSNSRSEMNVSTLELGDSALYLCASSPDRALQETQYFGPGTRLLVL.

This clone has just one count. V gene TRBV27 combines with J gene TRBJ2-7; no clear D. In germline, CDR1 is MNHEY, CDR2 SMNVEV (reference sequence). Trimming removed 3 bases from V and 6 bases from J, with 12 bases in between. The CDR3 spans 13 residues. In DNA form, the CDR3 reads TGTGCCAGCAGTTTCCCCGGTTTTAGCGAGCAGTACTTC. It specifies CASSFPGFSEQYF.

The CDR3 DNA is TGTGCCAGCAGTTTAGGCAGGTCCACCGGGGAGCTGTTTTTT. Residues: CASSLGRSTGELFF. The chain employs TRBV27 and TRBJ2-2; D is ambiguous. The CDR3 sequence is 14 residues long. Germline loops: CDR1 MNHEY, CDR2 SMNVEV (reference sequence). V was trimmed by 2 bases and J by 4 bases, leaving 8 bases between them.

The genes are TRBV7-8 and TRBJ1-2, with D perhaps TRBD1 (6 bases). The V gene's germline CDR1 is SGHVS and CDR2 FQNEAQ. This CDR3 is 16 amino acids long. Trimming removed 5 bases at V and 3 bases at J, with 19 bases between. This CDR3 reads CASSLGGVSPDYGYTF. In DNA form, the CDR3 reads TGTGCCAGCAGCCTAGGGGGAGTATCCCCTGACTATGGCTACACCTTC.

The V gene is TRBV7-2, the J gene TRBJ1-5, with TRBD1 matching 7 bases. Per the germline V gene, CDR1 is SGHTA and CDR2 is FQGNSA. V shed 3 bases and J 7 bases; nucleotides not matched to a gene: 12. This CDR3 has 16 residues. The CDR3 protein is CASSFLIQGSEQPQHF. The CDR3 bases are TGTGCCAGCAGCTTCCTAATACAGGGGTCGGAACAGCCCCAGCATTTT.